This TCR beta chain was captured by sequencing in a study of PD-L1 blockade in urothelial cancer. Sequencing used immunoSEQ multiplex PCR; TCRdb keeps in-frame clones, though not all of them. The sample lists 100,000 to 150,000 clones; about 82% were seen once. Time point in this sample: peripheral blood 6 weeks after treatment start. CDR1 and CDR2 (germline): SGHDT, YYEEEE. This CDR3 is built from 16 residues. J gave up 8 bases and V 4 bases, and 11 bases lay outside the gene matches. The clonotype comes from a middle-aged man with urothelial cancer. The source was PBMCs, collected around atezolizumab (anti-PD-L1) treatment. The J gene is TRBJ1-6, the V gene TRBV5-6; TRBD1 agrees at 8 bases. The CDR3 is CASSQWTGSGDSPLHF. The CDR3 coding sequence is TGTGCCAGCAGCCAGTGGACAGGGTCAGGGGATTCACCCCTCCACTTT.